This T cell receptor (beta chain) was recovered during a study of identical twins. Study outcomes and limitations: Low generation probability was overrepresented in out-of-frame alpha sequences shared by twins.

MiXCR, applied by TCRdb to the 5' RACE reads, yields one record per CDR3 protein. The table has hundreds of thousands of distinct CDR3 sequences, roughly an eighth seen once. This clonotype occurred many times. Antigen specificity is unknown. The germline CDR1 and CDR2 sequences are MNHNS and SASEGT. CDR3 length: 14 residues. V was cut by 6 bases and J by 7 bases, with 17 bases left in between. These records were also assigned to another study, of yellow fever vaccine responses in identical twins.

The sequenced material came from PBMCs. The rearrangement links TRBV6-1 to TRBJ2-3, with D tentatively TRBD1 (6 bases). The source is a young woman in good health. In DNA, the CDR3 is TGTGCCAGCAGCAAAGGCACAGGGACAAATACGCAGTATTTT. Protein product: CASSKGTGTNTQYF.